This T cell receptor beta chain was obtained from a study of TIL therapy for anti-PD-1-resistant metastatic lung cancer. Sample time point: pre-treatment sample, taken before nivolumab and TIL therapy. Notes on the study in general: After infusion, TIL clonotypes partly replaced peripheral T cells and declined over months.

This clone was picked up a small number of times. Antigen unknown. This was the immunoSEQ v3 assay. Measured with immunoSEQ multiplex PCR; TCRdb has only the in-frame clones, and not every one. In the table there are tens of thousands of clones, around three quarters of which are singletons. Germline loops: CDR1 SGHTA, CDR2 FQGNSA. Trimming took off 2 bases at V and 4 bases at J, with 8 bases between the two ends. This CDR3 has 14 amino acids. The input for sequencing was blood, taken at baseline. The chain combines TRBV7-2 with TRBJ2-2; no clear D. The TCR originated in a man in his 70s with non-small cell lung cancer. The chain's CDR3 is CASSLWSSTGELFF. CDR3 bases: TGTGCCAGCAGCTTATGGTCTAGCACCGGGGAGCTGTTTTTT. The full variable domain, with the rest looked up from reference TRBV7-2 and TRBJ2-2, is GAGVSQSPSNKVTEKGKDVELRCDPISGHTALYWYRQSLGQGLEFLIYFQGNSAPDKSGLPSDRFSAERTGGSVSTLTIQRTQQEDSAVYLCASSLWSSTGELFFGEGSRLTVL.